The T cell receptor (beta chain) described here comes from a study of blood T cell repertoires in COVID-19. Across the study: COVID-19 samples collected from the United States, Italy and Spain covered acute and convalescent phases. PBMCs, B-cell-depleted T cells, or T cells were the source of the cDNA or gDNA that made up the material.

Study processing details: Amplifying reference gene primers gave estimates of nucleated cell counts. Assay: immunoSEQ multiplex PCR; the TCRdb copy retains only in-frame clones and omits some. V and J calls and clone size are as listed in that table; D and trimming were resolved from the DNA. The repertoire has fewer than 300,000 clones, 90% to 95% of them found once; the top ten carry 2.2%. Germline CDR1 reads SGHNT; CDR2 reads YENEEA. The V end lost 0 bases, the J end lost 9 bases, and 15 bases lay between the germline ends. This CDR3 contains 15 residues. The count of this clone is one. Recruited during active infection, patients (from Seattle) were subsequently followed longitudinally.

Sequenced material: peripheral blood. This sequence joins TRBV11-3 and TRBJ2-1; TRBD2 is a possible D gene (5 bases). The source is a woman aged 25 to 39 with COVID-19, enrolled during active disease. DNA for the CDR3: TGTGCCAGCAGCTTAGAGAGTGGGAGTCAGGTTGAGCAGTTCTTC. This sequence encodes CASSLESGSQVEQFF. Complete variable domain (other parts from reference TRBV11-3 and TRBJ2-1): EAGVVQSPRYKIIEKKQPVAFWCNPISGHNTLYWYLQNLGQGPELLIRYENEEAVDDSQLPKDRFSAERLKGVDSTLKIQPAELGDSAVYLCASSLESGSQVEQFFGPGTRLTVL.